This T cell receptor (beta chain) was recovered during a study of long-term antiretroviral therapy in people with HIV. The wider study: There is a gap of about a decade between the earliest samples and the later 2015 immediate-ART recommendation. Notes on the study in general: Blood was collected between about 2003 and 2017, possibly under older ART regimens.

The assay used was immunoSEQ (version v3.0), run at survey level. Repertoires were generated with immunoSEQ multiplex PCR, while TCRdb's copy carries only in-frame clones and drops some. There are around 27,000 clones in the sample; around 82% occur only once, and 7% to 9% lies in the top ten. Concerning this clone: The antigen remains unidentified.

People in the study who had HIV all got their treatment in the United States. Germline trimming cut 4 bases from V and 1 base from J; bases unmatched to any gene: 6. Germline V gene data show CDR1 as SGHDN and CDR2 as FVKESK. CDR3 length: 16 residues. This TCR derives from a man in his forties with HIV. The input for sequencing was unsorted PBMCs, taken 3 years after starting antiretroviral therapy. The V call is TRBV14, the J call TRBJ2-1, with 8 bases matching TRBD1. The CDR3 loop is CASSRDRGFSYNEQFF. CDR3 coding DNA: TGTGCCAGCAGCCGAGACAGGGGCTTTTCCTACAATGAGCAGTTCTTC. Full variable domain (rest looked up from reference TRBV14 and TRBJ2-1): EAGVTQFPSHSVIEKGQTVTLRCDPISGHDNLYWYRRVMGKEIKFLLHFVKESKQDESGMPNNRFLAERTGGTYSTLKVQPAELEDSGVYFCASSRDRGFSYNEQFFGPGTRLTVL.